This T cell receptor beta chain came from a study of radiotherapy plus CTLA-4 blockade in lung cancer. Trimming shortened V by 1 base and J by 4 bases, and 9 bases separated the two germline ends. The CDR3 is made up of 14 amino acids. Germline CDR1 reads MGHRA; CDR2 reads YSYEKL. The protocol was immunoSEQ multiplex PCR, while the TCRdb copy is restricted to in-frame clones and leaves out a portion. The sample includes 95,000 to 150,000 clones, more than 80% of them seen just once. The table lists this clone with a count of one. The chain uses TRBV4-1 and TRBJ2-3; D may correspond to TRBD1 or TRBD2 (6 bases each). This TCR was sampled from a human donor with non-small cell lung cancer that progressed on radiotherapy plus ipilimumab. The material was peripheral blood, obtained from a patient treated with radiotherapy plus ipilimumab. CDR3 bases: TGCGCCAGCAGCCAAGCGGGGGCCCCAGATACGCAGTATTTT. Translating it yields CASSQAGAPDTQYF.